A single sample gave rise to the 14 T cell receptor beta chains below, sequenced in a study of cytomegalovirus exposure and HLA in healthy donors. Here immunoSEQ multiplex PCR was the method, and the copy in TCRdb shows in-frame clones only, minus some. The sample gives 200,000 or so clones, around nine tenths of which show up once; more than 0.85% is in the top ten. The sample consisted of PBMCs. Receptors were obtained from a woman aged 18 to 35 in good health and CMV-seronegative.

This sequence joins TRBV7-9 and TRBJ2-7, with D tentatively TRBD1 (6 bases). The CDR3 contains 14 residues. The ends were cut back, 1 base at V and 3 bases at J, with 10 bases in the middle. Germline loops: CDR1 SEHNR, CDR2 FQNEAQ (reference sequence). In DNA, the CDR3 is TGTGCCAGCAGCTTAGTACCAGGGGACTACGAGCAGTACTTC. Protein: CASSLVPGDYEQYF.

The chain joins TRBV7-2 to TRBJ2-1; TRBD2 matches 9 bases. The CDR3 totals 15 residues. With 5 bases clipped from V and 4 bases from J, the junction kept 6 bases outside the gene matches. The germline V gene encodes CDR1 SGHTA and CDR2 FQGNSA. The CDR3: CASSHRLAAYNEQFF. The CDR3 bases are TGTGCCAGCAGCCACAGACTAGCGGCGTACAATGAGCAGTTCTTC.

The chain employs TRBV28 and TRBJ2-7; D is undetermined. From germline, CDR1 is MDHEN and CDR2 SYDVKM. The CDR3 is 14 amino acids. Trimming took 5 bases from V and 1 from J, leaving 12 bases between them. The CDR3 DNA reads as TGTGCCAGCAGTGTAACCGGTACTTCCTACGAGCAGTACTTC. Residues: CASSVTGTSYEQYF.

The genes are TRBV6-6 and TRBJ2-7; TRBD2 agrees at 9 bases. V shed 6 bases, J shed 0 bases, and the junction held 9 bases outside the gene matches. The CDR3 is made up of 16 amino acids. Germline V gene sequence: CDR1 MNHNY, CDR2 SVGAGI (reference sequence). CDR3 amino acids: CASSSPLAGSSYEQYF. The CDR3 coding sequence is TGTGCCAGCAGCTCCCCGCTAGCGGGATCCTCCTACGAGCAGTACTTC.

This clone was picked up a small number of times. The germline gene is not matched at one end of the junction; a read error may be the cause. The CDR3 region has the DNA TGCGCCAGCAGCTTGGGGGCGGAGGTACACTTC. This sequence encodes CASSLGAEVHF. The rearrangement uses TRBV5-1 and TRBJ2-7; maybe TRBD2 (5 bases). Germline V gene data show CDR1 as SGHRS and CDR2 as YFSETQ. CDR3 size: 11 residues.

The chain employs TRBV19 and TRBJ1-1, with D unclear. CDR1 LNHDA and CDR2 SQIVND come from the germline V gene (reference sequence). The CDR3 contains 14 residues. The ends were cut back, 1 base at V and 2 bases at J, with 8 bases in the middle. The CDR3 region is CASSIVGVNTEAFF. DNA of the CDR3: TGTGCCAGTAGTATAGTGGGAGTTAACACTGAAGCTTTCTTT.

The chain combines TRBV29-1 with TRBJ1-1, with D uncertain. The V end lost 6 bases, the J end lost 1 base, and 12 bases lay between the germline ends. Germline V lookup: CDR1 SQVTM, CDR2 ANQGSEA. The CDR3 has 13 amino acids. Here the CDR3 reads CSVLAQWNTEAFF. DNA for the CDR3: TGCAGCGTGTTGGCACAGTGGAACACTGAAGCTTTCTTT.

This sequence joins TRBV13 and TRBJ2-5; 8 bases are shared with TRBD2. Germline-derived CDR1 and CDR2 are PRHDT and FYEKMQ (reference sequence). The CDR3 runs 17 residues. V was clipped by 1 base and J by 1 base; unmatched bases: 8. This CDR3 reads CASSLDGGRSFQETQYF. CDR3 nucleotide sequence: TGTGCCAGCAGCTTAGACGGCGGGAGGTCCTTCCAAGAGACCCAGTACTTC.

This chain uses TRBV18 with TRBJ1-2; D is ambiguous. Germline loops: CDR1 KGHSH, CDR2 LQKENI. Trimming left V 0 bases short and J 5 bases short, with 10 bases between. This CDR3 has 14 residues. The CDR3 here is CASSPPVSGYGYTF. CDR3 in DNA: TGTGCCAGCTCACCACCGGTGTCGGGATATGGCTACACCTTC.

The rearrangement joins TRBV28 to TRBJ1-1; D might be TRBD1 (6 bases). The CDR3 consists of 14 residues. Germline V gene data show CDR1 as MDHEN and CDR2 as SYDVKM. Trimming cost V 8 bases and J 1 base, with 14 bases left between them. The CDR3 is CASRILQGNTEAFF. The DNA for the CDR3 is TGTGCCAGCCGAATACTACAGGGGAACACTGAAGCTTTCTTT.

The genes are TRBV29-1 and TRBJ1-2; possible D gene TRBD1, 6 bases. The V and J ends lost 8 bases and 8 bases respectively, with 18 bases between them. The CDR3 contains 12 residues. Germline CDR1 and CDR2: SQVTM and ANQGSEA. The CDR3 DNA follows: TGCAGCCTTACAGGGACAAATGGCGGCTACACCTTC. Its translation: CSLTGTNGGYTF.

The gene calls are TRBV4-1 and TRBJ2-5, with D tentatively TRBD1 (5 bases). V was pared by 1 base and J by 3 bases, with 6 bases between. Germline CDR1 MGHRA, CDR2 YSYEKL. The CDR3 covers 13 residues. The CDR3 reads CASSQVQEETQYF. The CDR3 coding sequence is TGCGCCAGCAGCCAAGTACAGGAAGAGACCCAGTACTTC.

DNA of the CDR3: TGTGCCAGCAGTCCCGGAAGGCTAGTCTCCTACAATGAGCAGTTCTTC. This sequence encodes CASSPGRLVSYNEQFF. The J gene is TRBJ2-1, the V gene TRBV11-2; D gene ambiguous. Germline values: CDR1 SGHAT, CDR2 FQNNGV. This CDR3 has 16 amino acids. The germline V and J ends were trimmed by 6 bases and 0 bases, with 15 bases remaining between them.

J is TRBJ1-3 and V is TRBV18; a weak D match, TRBD1 (6 bases). Germline CDR1 and CDR2: KGHSH and LQKENI. V lost 3 bases and J 4 bases, leaving 19 bases between the germline ends. This CDR3 has 17 residues. For the CDR3, the DNA is TGTGCCAGCTCACCTCAGCCGGGCTGGGGGCAAGGAAACACCATATATTTT. Its protein product is CASSPQPGWGQGNTIYF.